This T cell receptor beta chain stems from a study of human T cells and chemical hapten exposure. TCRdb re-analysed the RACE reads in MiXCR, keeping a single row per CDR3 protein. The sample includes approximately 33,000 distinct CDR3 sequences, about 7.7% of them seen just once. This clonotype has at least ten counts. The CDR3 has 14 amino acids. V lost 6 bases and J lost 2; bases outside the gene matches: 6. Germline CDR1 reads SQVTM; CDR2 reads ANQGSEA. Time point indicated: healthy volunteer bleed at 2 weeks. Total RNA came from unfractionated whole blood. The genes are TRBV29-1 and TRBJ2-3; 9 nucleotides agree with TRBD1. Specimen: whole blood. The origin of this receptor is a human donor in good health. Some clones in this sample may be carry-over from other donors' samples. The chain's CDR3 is CSVSGQGFTDTQYF. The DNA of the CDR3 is TGCAGCGTCTCCGGACAGGGGTTCACAGATACGCAGTATTTT.